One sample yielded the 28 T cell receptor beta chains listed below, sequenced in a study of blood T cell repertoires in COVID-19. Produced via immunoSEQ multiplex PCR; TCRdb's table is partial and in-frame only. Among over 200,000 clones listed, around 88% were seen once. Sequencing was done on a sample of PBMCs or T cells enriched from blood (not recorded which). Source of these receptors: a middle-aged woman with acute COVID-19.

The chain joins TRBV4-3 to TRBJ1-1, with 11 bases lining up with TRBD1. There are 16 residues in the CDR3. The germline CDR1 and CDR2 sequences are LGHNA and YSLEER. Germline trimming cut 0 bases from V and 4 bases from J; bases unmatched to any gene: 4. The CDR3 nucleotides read TGCGCCAGCAGCCAAGAATCGGGGACAGGGGGCACTGAAGCTTTCTTT. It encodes CASSQESGTGGTEAFF.

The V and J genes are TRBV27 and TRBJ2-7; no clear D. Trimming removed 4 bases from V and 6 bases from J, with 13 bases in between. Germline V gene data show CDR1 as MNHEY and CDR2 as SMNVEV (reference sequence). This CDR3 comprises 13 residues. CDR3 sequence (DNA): TGTGCCAGCAGTTGGGCAGGTTTCTCCGAGCAGTACTTC. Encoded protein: CASSWAGFSEQYF.

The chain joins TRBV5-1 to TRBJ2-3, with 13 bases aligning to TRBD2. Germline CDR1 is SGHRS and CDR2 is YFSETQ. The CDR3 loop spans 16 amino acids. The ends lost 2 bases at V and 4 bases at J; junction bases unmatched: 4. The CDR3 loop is CASSLMTSGGSDTQYF. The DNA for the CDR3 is TGCGCCAGCAGCTTAATGACTAGCGGGGGGTCAGATACGCAGTATTTT.

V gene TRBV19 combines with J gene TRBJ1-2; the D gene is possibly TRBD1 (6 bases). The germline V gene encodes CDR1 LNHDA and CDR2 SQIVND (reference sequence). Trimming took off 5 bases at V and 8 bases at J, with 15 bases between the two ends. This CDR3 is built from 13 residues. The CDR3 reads CASSPVDRIGYTF. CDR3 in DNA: TGTGCCAGTAGTCCCGTAGACAGGATAGGCTACACCTTC.

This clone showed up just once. CDR3 sequence: CASSQDLAGDSGELFF. In nucleotides, the CDR3 is TGTGCCAGCAGCCAAGATCTAGCGGGGGATTCCGGGGAGCTGTTTTTT. The chain has TRBV4-2 and TRBJ2-2, with 10 bases identical to TRBD2. Trimming at V came to 0 bases and at J to 6 bases, leaving 4 bases not matched to a gene. CDR3 length equals 16 residues. Germline-derived CDR1 and CDR2 are LGHNA and YNFKEQ.

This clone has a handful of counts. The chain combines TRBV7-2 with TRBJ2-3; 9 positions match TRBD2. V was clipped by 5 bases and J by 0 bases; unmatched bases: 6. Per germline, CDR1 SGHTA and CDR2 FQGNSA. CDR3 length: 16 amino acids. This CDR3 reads CASSQLAGTSTDTQYF. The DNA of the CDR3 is TGTGCCAGCAGCCAACTAGCGGGCACTAGCACAGATACGCAGTATTTT.

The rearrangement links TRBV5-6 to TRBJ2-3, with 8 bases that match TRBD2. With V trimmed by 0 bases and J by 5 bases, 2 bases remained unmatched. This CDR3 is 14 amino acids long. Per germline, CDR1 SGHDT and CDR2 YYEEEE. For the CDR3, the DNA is TGTGCCAGCAGCTTGGCGGGAGGGAGAGATACGCAGTATTTT. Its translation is CASSLAGGRDTQYF.

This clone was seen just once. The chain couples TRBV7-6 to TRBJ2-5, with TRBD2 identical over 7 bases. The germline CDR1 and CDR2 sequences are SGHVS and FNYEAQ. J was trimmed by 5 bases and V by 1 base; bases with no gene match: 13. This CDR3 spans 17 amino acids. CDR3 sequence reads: CASSLEVREIVRETQYF. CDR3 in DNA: TGTGCCAGCAGCTTAGAAGTGCGGGAGATTGTTCGCGAGACCCAGTACTTC. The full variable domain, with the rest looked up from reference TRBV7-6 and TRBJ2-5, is GAGVSQSPRYKVTKRGQDVALRCDPISGHVSLYWYRQALGQGPEFLTYFNYEAQQDKSGLPNDRFSAERPEGSISTLTIQRTEQRDSAMYRCASSLEVREIVRETQYFGPGTRLLVL.

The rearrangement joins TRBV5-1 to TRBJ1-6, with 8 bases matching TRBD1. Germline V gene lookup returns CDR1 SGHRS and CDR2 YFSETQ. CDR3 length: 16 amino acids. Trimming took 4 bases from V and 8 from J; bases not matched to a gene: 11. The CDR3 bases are TGCGCCAGCAGCCCAGACAGGGGCCCCCCGGATTCACCCCTCCACTTT. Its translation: CASSPDRGPPDSPLHF. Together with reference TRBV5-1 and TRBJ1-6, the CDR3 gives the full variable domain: KAGVTQTPRYLIKTRGQQVTLSCSPISGHRSVSWYQQTPGQGLQFLFEYFSETQRNKGNFPGRFSGRQFSNSRSEMNVSTLELGDSALYLCASSPDRGPPDSPLHFGNGTRLTVT.

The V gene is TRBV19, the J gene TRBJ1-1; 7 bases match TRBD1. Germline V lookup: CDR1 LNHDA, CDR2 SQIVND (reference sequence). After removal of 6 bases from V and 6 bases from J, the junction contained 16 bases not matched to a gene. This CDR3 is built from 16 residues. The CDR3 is CASSPSGQASNAEAFF. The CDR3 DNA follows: TGTGCCAGTAGCCCCTCTGGACAGGCGTCTAACGCTGAAGCTTTCTTT.

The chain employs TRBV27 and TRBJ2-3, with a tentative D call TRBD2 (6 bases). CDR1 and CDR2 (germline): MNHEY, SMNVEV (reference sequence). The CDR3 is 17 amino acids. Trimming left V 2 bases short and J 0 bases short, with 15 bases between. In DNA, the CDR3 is TGTGCCAGCAGTTTAAGGCCCCCGGGACTCAGCACAGATACGCAGTATTTT. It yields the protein CASSLRPPGLSTDTQYF.

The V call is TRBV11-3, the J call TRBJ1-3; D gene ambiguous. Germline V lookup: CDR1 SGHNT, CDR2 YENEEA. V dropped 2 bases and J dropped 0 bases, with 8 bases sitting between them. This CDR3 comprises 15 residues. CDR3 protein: CASSLKPNSGNTIYF. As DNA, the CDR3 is TGTGCCAGCAGCTTAAAGCCGAACTCTGGAAACACCATATATTTT.

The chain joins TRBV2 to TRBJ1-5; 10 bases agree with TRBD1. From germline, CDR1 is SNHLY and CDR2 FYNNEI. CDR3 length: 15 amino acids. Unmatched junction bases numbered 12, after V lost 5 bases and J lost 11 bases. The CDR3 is CASSKETGGTTSQHF. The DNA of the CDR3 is TGTGCCAGCAGTAAAGAGACAGGGGGCACGACGTCCCAGCATTTT.

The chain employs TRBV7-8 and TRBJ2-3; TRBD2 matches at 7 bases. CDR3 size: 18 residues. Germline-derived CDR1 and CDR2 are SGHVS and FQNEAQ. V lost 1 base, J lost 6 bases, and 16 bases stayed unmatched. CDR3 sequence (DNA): TGTGCCAGCAGCTTAGGGCTTTTACGGCGGGAGTTACACGATACGCAGTATTTT. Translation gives CASSLGLLRRELHDTQYF.

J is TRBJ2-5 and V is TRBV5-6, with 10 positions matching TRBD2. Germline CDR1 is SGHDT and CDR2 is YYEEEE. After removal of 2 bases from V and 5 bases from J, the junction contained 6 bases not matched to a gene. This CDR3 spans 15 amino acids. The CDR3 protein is CASSLEREGRETQYF. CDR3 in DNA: TGTGCCAGCAGCTTAGAGCGGGAGGGCCGGGAGACCCAGTACTTC.

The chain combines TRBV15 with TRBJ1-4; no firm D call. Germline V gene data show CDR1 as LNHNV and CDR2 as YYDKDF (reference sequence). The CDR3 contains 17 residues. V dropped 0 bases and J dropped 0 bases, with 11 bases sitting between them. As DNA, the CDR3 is TGTGCCACCAGCAGAGATTATGGCGGTGCAACTAATGAAAAACTGTTTTTT. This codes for CATSRDYGGATNEKLFF.

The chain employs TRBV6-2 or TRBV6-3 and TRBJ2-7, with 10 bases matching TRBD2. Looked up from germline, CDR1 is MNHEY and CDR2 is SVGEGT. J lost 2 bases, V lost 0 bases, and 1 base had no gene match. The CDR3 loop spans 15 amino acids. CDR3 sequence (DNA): TGTGCCAGCAGTTACTCTAGCGGGAGGACCTACGAGCAGTACGTC. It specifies CASSYSSGRTYEQYV.

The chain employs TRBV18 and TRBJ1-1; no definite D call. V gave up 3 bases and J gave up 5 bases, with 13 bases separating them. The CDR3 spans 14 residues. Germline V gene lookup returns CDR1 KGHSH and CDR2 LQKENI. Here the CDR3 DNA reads TGTGCCAGCTCACCCCTCGGGGTTGGTACTGAAGCTTTCTTT. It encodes CASSPLGVGTEAFF.

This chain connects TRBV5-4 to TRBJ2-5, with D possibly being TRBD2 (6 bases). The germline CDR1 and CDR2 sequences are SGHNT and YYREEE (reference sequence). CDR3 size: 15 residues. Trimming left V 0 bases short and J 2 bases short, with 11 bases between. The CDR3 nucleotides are TGTGCCAGCAGCTTGGCGGACTACCGACAAGAGACCCAGTACTTC. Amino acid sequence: CASSLADYRQETQYF.

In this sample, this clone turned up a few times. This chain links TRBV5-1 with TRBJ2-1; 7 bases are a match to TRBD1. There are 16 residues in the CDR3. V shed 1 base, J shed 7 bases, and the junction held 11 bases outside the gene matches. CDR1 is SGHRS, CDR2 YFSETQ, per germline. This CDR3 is CASSLRVRQGPNEQFF. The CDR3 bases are TGCGCCAGCAGCTTGAGGGTTAGACAGGGCCCAAATGAGCAGTTCTTC.

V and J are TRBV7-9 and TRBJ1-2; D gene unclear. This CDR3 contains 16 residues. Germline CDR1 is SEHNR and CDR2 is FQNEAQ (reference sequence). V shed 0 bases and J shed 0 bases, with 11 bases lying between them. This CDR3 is CASSLALRDTNYGYTF. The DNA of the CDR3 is TGTGCCAGCAGCTTAGCGTTGCGGGATACTAACTATGGCTACACCTTC.

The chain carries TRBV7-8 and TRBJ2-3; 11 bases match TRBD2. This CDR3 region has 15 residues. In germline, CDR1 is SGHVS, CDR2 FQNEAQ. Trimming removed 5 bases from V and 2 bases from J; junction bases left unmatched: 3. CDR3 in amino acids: CASSMGLAATDTQYF. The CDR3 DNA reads TGTGCCAGCAGCATGGGACTAGCGGCCACAGATACGCAGTATTTT. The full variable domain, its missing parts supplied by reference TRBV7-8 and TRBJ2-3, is GAGVSQSPRYKVAKRGQDVALRCDPISGHVSLFWYQQALGQGPEFLTYFQNEAQLDKSGLPSDRFFAERPEGSVSTLKIQRTQQEDSAVYLCASSMGLAATDTQYFGPGTRLTVL.

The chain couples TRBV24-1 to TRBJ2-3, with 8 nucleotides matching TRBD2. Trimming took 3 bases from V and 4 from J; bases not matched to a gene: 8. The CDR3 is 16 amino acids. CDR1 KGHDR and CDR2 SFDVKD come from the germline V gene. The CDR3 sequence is CATSDPGVAGPDTQYF. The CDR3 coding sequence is TGTGCCACCAGTGATCCCGGGGTAGCGGGACCAGATACGCAGTATTTT.

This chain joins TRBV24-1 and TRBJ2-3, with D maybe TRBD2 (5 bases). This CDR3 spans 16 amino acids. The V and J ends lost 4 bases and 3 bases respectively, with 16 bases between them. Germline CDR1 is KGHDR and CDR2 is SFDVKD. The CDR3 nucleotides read TGTGCCACCAGTGACCCAGGACTCGATCGGACAGATACGCAGTATTTT. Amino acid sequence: CATSDPGLDRTDTQYF.

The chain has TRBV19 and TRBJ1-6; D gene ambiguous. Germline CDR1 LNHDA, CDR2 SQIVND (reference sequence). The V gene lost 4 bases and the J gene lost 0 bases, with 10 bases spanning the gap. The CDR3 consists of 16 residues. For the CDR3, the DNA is TGTGCCAGTAGTAGAGGGCTTAGCTCCTATAATTCACCCCTCCACTTT. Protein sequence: CASSRGLSSYNSPLHF.

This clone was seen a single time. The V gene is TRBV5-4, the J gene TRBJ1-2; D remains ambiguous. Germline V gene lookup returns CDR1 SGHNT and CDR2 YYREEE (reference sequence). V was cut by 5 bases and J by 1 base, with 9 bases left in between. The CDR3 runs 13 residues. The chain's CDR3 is CASSLTLNYGYTF. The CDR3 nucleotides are TGTGCCAGCAGTCTGACTCTTAACTATGGCTACACCTTC.

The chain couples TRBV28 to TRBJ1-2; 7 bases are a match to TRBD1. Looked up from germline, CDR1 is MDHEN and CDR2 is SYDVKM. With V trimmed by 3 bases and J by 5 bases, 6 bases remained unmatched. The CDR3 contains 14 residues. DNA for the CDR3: TGTGCCAGCAGTTTTATAAAGGGGGCTTATGGCTACACCTTC. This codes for CASSFIKGAYGYTF.

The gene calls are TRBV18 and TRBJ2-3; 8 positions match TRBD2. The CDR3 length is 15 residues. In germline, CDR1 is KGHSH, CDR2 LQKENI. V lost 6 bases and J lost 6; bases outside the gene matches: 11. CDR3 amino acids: CASSLRGSGDDTQYF. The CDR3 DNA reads TGTGCCAGCTCGCTCAGGGGTAGCGGGGACGATACGCAGTATTTT.